This TCR beta chain emerged from a study of CD8 T cells in Susac syndrome. Reverse transcription of roughly 0.5 to 1 ug RNA used random hexamers. TCRdb independently ran MiXCR on the immunoSEQ multiplex PCR reads; one entry per CDR3 protein. This sample yields about 26,000 distinct CDR3 sequences, of which 94% are seen a single time; 0.27% belongs to the top ten. J lost 3 bases, V lost 0 bases, and 4 bases had no gene match. Germline V gene sequence: CDR1 MNHNY, CDR2 SVGAGI (reference sequence). This CDR3 has 15 residues. TEMRA cells were FACS-enriched, and CD8+ and CD4+ T cells were isolated negatively.

Sequenced input: CD8+ T cells from PBMCs. This receptor was identified in a human donor in good health. The rearrangement links TRBV6-6 to TRBJ1-2, with TRBD1 identical over 7 bases. The CDR3 here is CASSYSGGTDYGYTF. As DNA, the CDR3 is TGTGCCAGCAGTTACTCGGGCGGGACAGACTATGGCTACACCTTC.